The 15 T cell receptor beta chains given below trace back to one sample, sequenced in a study of blood T cell repertoires in COVID-19. The method was immunoSEQ multiplex PCR; TCRdb's version includes in-frame clones alone and lacks a portion of them. This table holds 50,000 to 60,000 clones, approximately 91% found once. Material: peripheral blood. Source of these receptors: a man in his fifties or sixties with active COVID-19.

This clone has more than one count but fewer than ten. The chain is built from TRBV6-5 and TRBJ1-5; D is possibly TRBD1 (6 bases). CDR1 and CDR2 from the germline V gene are MNHEY and SVGAGI. CDR3 length: 12 amino acids. V lost 9 bases and J 7 bases, leaving 13 bases between the germline ends. CDR3 sequence (DNA): TGTGCCAGTATCGGACAGATACAGCCCCAGCATTTT. Its translation: CASIGQIQPQHF.

This clone has more than one count but fewer than ten. The gene calls are TRBV3-1 (or the pseudogene TRBV3-2) and TRBJ2-1; 11 bases fit TRBD2. V shed 4 bases, J shed 3 bases, and the junction held 8 bases outside the gene matches. CDR1 is LGHDT, CDR2 YNNKEL, per germline (reference sequence). The CDR3 runs 17 residues. DNA of the CDR3: TGTGCCAGCAGCCGATTAGCGGGAGGGCGGGTCTACAATGAGCAGTTCTTC. This sequence encodes CASSRLAGGRVYNEQFF.

CDR3 in DNA: TGTGCCAGCACCCCCGACCCCCTATACAGGGCGATTAATCAGCCCCAGCATTTT. The encoded protein is CASTPDPLYRAINQPQHF. V gene TRBV28 combines with J gene TRBJ1-5; tentative D call: TRBD1 (6 bases). From germline, CDR1 is MDHEN and CDR2 SYDVKM. CDR3 size: 18 residues. Between the trimmed V and J ends, which lost 7 bases and 4 bases, there was a span of 26 bases.

The J gene is TRBJ1-1, the V gene TRBV9; D uncertain. Germline V CDR1 and CDR2: SGDLS, YYNGEE. The V gene lost 4 bases and the J gene lost 0 bases, with 19 bases spanning the gap. CDR3 length equals 17 residues. The CDR3 loop is CASSPPGVGNMNTEAFF. CDR3 bases: TGTGCCAGCAGCCCCCCTGGAGTCGGGAATATGAACACTGAAGCTTTCTTT.

This rearrangement joins TRBV6-2 or TRBV6-3 to TRBJ2-7; 9 nucleotides agree with TRBD2. The V and J ends lost 6 bases and 3 bases, in that order; junction bases with no gene match: 15. The length of the CDR3 is 17 residues. Germline V gives CDR1 MNHEY, CDR2 SVGEGT. The CDR3, as DNA: TGTGCCAGCAGCCCTGGGCCGGGGCTAGCGGGGATCTACGAGCAGTACTTC. Translated: CASSPGPGLAGIYEQYF.

This chain links TRBV4-1 with TRBJ2-7; the D gene is possibly TRBD1 (6 bases). Germline loops: CDR1 MGHRA, CDR2 YSYEKL. Trimming shortened V by 0 bases and J by 1 base, and 10 bases separated the two germline ends. The CDR3 is 15 residues long. The CDR3 DNA sequence: TGCGCCAGCAGCCAAGAAACAGGGATATCCTACGAGCAGTACTTC. It encodes CASSQETGISYEQYF.

Points on this clone: Distinct nucleotide sequences in the sample also encode this CDR3. The J gene is TRBJ2-1, the V gene TRBV4-1; tentative D call: TRBD2 (6 bases). The V end lost 1 base, the J end lost 2 bases, and 12 bases lay between the germline ends. Germline V lookup: CDR1 MGHRA, CDR2 YSYEKL. The CDR3 sequence is 16 residues long. CDR3 amino acids: CASSQGLTSAYNEQFF. CDR3 nucleotide sequence: TGCGCCAGCAGCCAAGGGCTGACTAGTGCCTACAATGAGCAGTTCTTC.

The rearrangement links TRBV3-1 (or the pseudogene TRBV3-2) to TRBJ1-6; 8 bases match TRBD1. This CDR3 region has 15 residues. V was clipped by 6 bases and J by 6 bases; unmatched bases: 7. CDR1 is LGHDT and CDR2 is YNNKEL in the germline V gene (reference sequence). The CDR3 loop reads CASRPDRVGNSPLHF. The CDR3 bases are TGTGCCAGCAGACCGGACAGGGTCGGTAATTCACCCCTCCACTTT.

This clone came up a few times. The chain is built from TRBV19 and TRBJ2-1, with D possibly TRBD2 on 6 matching bases. CDR1 LNHDA and CDR2 SQIVND come from the germline V gene (reference sequence). This CDR3 is 13 amino acids long. Trimming took 6 bases from V and 10 from J, leaving 16 bases between them. The CDR3 spells CASSPSLAEEQFF. CDR3 DNA sequence: TGTGCCAGTAGCCCCTCCTTAGCGGAGGAGCAGTTCTTC.

This sequence joins TRBV10-1 and TRBJ2-1, with TRBD1 matching over 7 bases. Germline V CDR1 and CDR2: WNHNN, SYGVQD (reference sequence). This CDR3 is built from 14 residues. Trimming removed 4 bases from V and 5 bases from J; junction bases left unmatched: 5. In DNA, the CDR3 is TGCGCCAGCAGTGCAGGGGGTTTAGACAATGAGCAGTTCTTC. Its translation: CASSAGGLDNEQFF.

The J gene is TRBJ2-5, the V gene TRBV7-2; TRBD2 might be the D (5 bases). The CDR3 runs to 15 residues. The germline V and J ends were trimmed by 0 bases and 6 bases, with 14 bases remaining between them. Germline V gene lookup returns CDR1 SGHTA and CDR2 FQGNSA. CDR3 sequence: CASSLARGSGKTQYF. Written as DNA, the CDR3 is TGTGCCAGCAGCTTAGCGCGTGGGAGTGGGAAGACCCAGTACTTC.

The chain has TRBV6-2 or TRBV6-3 and TRBJ1-6, with 7 nucleotides matching TRBD1. The V gene end was trimmed by 5 bases and the J gene end by 10 bases; junction bases not matched to a gene: 8. Germline values: CDR1 MNHEY, CDR2 SVGEGT. The CDR3 has 14 residues. The CDR3 sequence: CASSRTGERSPLHF. The CDR3 nucleotides read TGTGCCAGCAGTAGAACAGGGGAACGGTCACCCCTCCACTTT.

The CDR3, as DNA: TGCGCCAGCAGTCAATCTAGGGCGGGCCCAGATACGCAGTATTTT. Amino acid sequence: CASSQSRAGPDTQYF. This sequence joins TRBV23-1 and TRBJ2-3; maybe TRBD2 (5 bases). TRBV23-1 is known as an ORF, though its function is uncertain. The CDR3 covers 15 residues. The V end lost 0 bases, the J end lost 4 bases, and 11 bases lay between the germline ends.

The genes are TRBV6-5 and TRBJ2-7; D perhaps matches TRBD1 (6 bases). CDR3 size: 15 residues. Trimming took off 8 bases at V and 1 base at J, with 18 bases between the two ends. The germline V gene encodes CDR1 MNHEY and CDR2 SVGAGI. CDR3 sequence (DNA): TGTGCCAGCGTTGGTGGGGGCCGCCGATCCTACGAGCAGTACTTC. As protein: CASVGGGRRSYEQYF.

The chain employs TRBV7-3 and TRBJ2-1; 7 bases align to TRBD1. The germline gives CDR1 SGHTA, CDR2 FQGTGA. This CDR3 is 19 amino acids long. V was pared by 5 bases and J by 4 bases, with 20 bases of the junction left unmatched. The DNA for the CDR3 is TGTGCCAGCAGCGAAAGGGGGCAGCCCCATCGGGATCCTTACAATGAGCAGTTCTTC. As protein: CASSERGQPHRDPYNEQFF.